These 26 T cell receptor beta chains were all obtained from the same sample, sequenced in a study of blood T cell dynamics during melanoma immunotherapy. The data were produced by immunoSEQ multiplex PCR, yet TCRdb's version contains in-frame clones alone and is incomplete. The table includes 25,000 to 35,000 clones, approximately 80% detected once. Regarding time point: week 3, after first cycle of checkpoint inhibitor. Sequencing was performed on blood, taken from a patient treated with checkpoint blockade. Receptor source: a human donor with melanoma.

The chain is built from TRBV2 and TRBJ2-1, with TRBD1 matching 8 bases. Unmatched junction bases numbered 12, after V lost 4 bases and J lost 7 bases. Germline-derived CDR1 and CDR2 are SNHLY and FYNNEI. This CDR3 has 16 amino acids. Here the CDR3 reads CASSGEDRGWWNEQFF. The CDR3 DNA follows: TGTGCCAGCAGTGGGGAAGACAGGGGCTGGTGGAATGAGCAGTTCTTC.

The genes are TRBV7-8 and TRBJ2-4, with D possibly matching TRBD1 (6 bases). The CDR3 spans 13 residues. The V gene's germline CDR1 is SGHVS and CDR2 FQNEAQ. With 3 bases removed from V and 5 bases from J, the gap between germline ends came to 8 bases. The CDR3 DNA reads TGTGCCAGCAGCTTGGACAGTCAAAACATTCAGTACTTC. Protein product: CASSLDSQNIQYF.

The chain joins TRBV28 to TRBJ2-5; 8 bases are shared with TRBD2. The ends lost 3 bases at V and 3 bases at J; junction bases unmatched: 3. CDR3 size: 14 residues. CDR1 and CDR2 from the germline V gene are MDHEN and SYDVKM. CDR3 in amino acids: CASSFSAGEETQYF. CDR3 in DNA: TGTGCCAGCAGTTTTTCAGCGGGGGAAGAGACCCAGTACTTC.

The chain combines TRBV27 with TRBJ1-5, with 9 positions matching TRBD1. Germline values: CDR1 MNHEY, CDR2 SMNVEV (reference sequence). The CDR3 consists of 17 residues. V shed 7 bases and J 3 bases; nucleotides not matched to a gene: 13. CDR3 nucleotide sequence: TGTGCCAGCAACCCCCGGAGCGGGACAGGGAACAATCAGCCCCAGCATTTT. Translating it yields CASNPRSGTGNNQPQHF.

The genes are TRBV10-1 and TRBJ2-3, with TRBD2 matching 10 bases. There are 20 residues in the CDR3. The germline CDR1 and CDR2 sequences are WNHNN and SYGVQD (reference sequence). With 0 bases clipped from V and 0 bases from J, the junction kept 12 bases outside the gene matches. CDR3 sequence (DNA): TGCGCCAGCAGTGAGTCGTCTAGCGGGAGAGGGCCCCATAGCACAGATACGCAGTATTTT. The encoded protein is CASSESSSGRGPHSTDTQYF.

The rearrangement uses TRBV19 and TRBJ1-3, with unresolved D. The germline V gene encodes CDR1 LNHDA and CDR2 SQIVND (reference sequence). There are 12 residues in the CDR3. Trimming left V 6 bases short and J 9 bases short, with 12 bases between. The CDR3 DNA reads as TGTGCCAGTAGGAATTATTTGGGCACCATATATTTT. It encodes CASRNYLGTIYF.

V usage is TRBV5-4 and J usage is TRBJ1-5; TRBD1 is a possible D gene (5 bases). V lost 4 bases and J lost 5, with 13 bases in between. This CDR3 has 14 amino acids. CDR1 and CDR2 (germline): SGHNT, YYREEE (reference sequence). CDR3 coding DNA: TGTGCCAGCAGCCTTCAGGGTGGGTATCAGCCCCAGCATTTT. It specifies CASSLQGGYQPQHF. Drawing the rest from reference TRBV5-4 and TRBJ1-5, the complete variable domain is ETGVTQSPTHLIKTRGQQVTLRCSSQSGHNTVSWYQQALGQGPQFIFQYYREEENGRGNFPPRFSGLQFPNYSSELNVNALELDDSALYLCASSLQGGYQPQHFGDGTRLSIL.

The rearrangement uses TRBV6-6 and TRBJ2-7; a possible D gene is TRBD1 (5 bases). Per the germline V gene, CDR1 is MNHNY and CDR2 is SVGAGI (reference sequence). The germline V and J ends were trimmed by 0 bases and 7 bases, with 7 bases remaining between them. The CDR3 covers 12 residues. CDR3 protein: CASSYSDIEQYF. CDR3 nucleotide sequence: TGTGCCAGCAGTTACTCGGACATAGAGCAGTACTTC.

V and J are TRBV18 and TRBJ1-5; D unresolved. The germline V gene encodes CDR1 KGHSH and CDR2 LQKENI. The CDR3 totals 14 residues. Trimming took 2 bases from V and 2 from J, leaving 7 bases between them. CDR3 in DNA: TGTGCCAGCTCACCATTAACGGGCAATCAGCCCCAGCATTTT. Residues: CASSPLTGNQPQHF.

The chain couples TRBV5-1 to TRBJ2-2; D is uncertain. CDR3 size: 15 residues. V was trimmed by 0 bases and J by 2 bases, leaving 8 bases between them. Germline V CDR1 and CDR2: SGHRS, YFSETQ. The CDR3 here is CASSLANFNTGELFF. CDR3 coding DNA: TGCGCCAGCAGCTTGGCCAACTTCAACACCGGGGAGCTGTTTTTT.

In its sample, this clone was seen a few times. DNA for the CDR3: TGTGCCAGCAGCTATGCCCTCGGAGCCGAGCAGTACTTC. Translation gives CASSYALGAEQYF. V gene TRBV7-9 combines with J gene TRBJ2-7; unclear D gene. This CDR3 spans 13 amino acids. Trimming took 4 bases from V and 6 from J, leaving 13 bases between them. CDR1 and CDR2 (germline): SEHNR, FQNEAQ (reference sequence).

This chain uses TRBV29-1 with TRBJ2-1; D is possibly TRBD1 or TRBD2 (5 bases each). V was cut by 7 bases and J by 5 bases, with 15 bases left in between. The germline V gene has CDR1 SQVTM and CDR2 ANQGSEA. The CDR3 runs 13 residues. This CDR3 is CSAWDGLNNEQFF. The DNA for the CDR3 is TGCAGCGCCTGGGACGGGCTCAACAATGAGCAGTTCTTC.

The chain links TRBV6-1 to TRBJ1-5; tentatively, D is TRBD1 (5 bases). V gave up 8 bases and J gave up 5 bases, with 13 bases separating them. The CDR3 spans 13 residues. Germline-derived CDR1 and CDR2 are MNHNS and SASEGT. The CDR3 sequence is CASVEGNDQPQHF. DNA for the CDR3: TGTGCCAGCGTTGAGGGGAACGATCAGCCCCAGCATTTT.

This chain connects TRBV7-2 to TRBJ1-2; D gene uncertain. The CDR3 has 13 amino acids. CDR1 is SGHTA, CDR2 FQGNSA, per germline. The V and J ends lost 5 bases and 8 bases respectively, with 15 bases between them. CDR3 DNA sequence: TGTGCCAGCAGCGAAACCCTATTGGGGGGCTACACCTTC. Protein sequence: CASSETLLGGYTF.

The rearrangement joins TRBV7-9 to TRBJ2-7, with 8 bases that match TRBD2. The V segment lost 5 bases and the J segment 6 bases; nucleotides outside the gene matches: 9. The CDR3 extends over 14 amino acids. CDR1 is SEHNR, CDR2 FQNEAQ, per germline (reference sequence). DNA for the CDR3: TGTGCCAGCAGCCCACTAGCGGAGGGGGTCGAGCAGTACTTC. Protein: CASSPLAEGVEQYF.

This clone was seen a single time. The chain is built from TRBV5-1 and TRBJ1-1, with unresolved D. The CDR3 runs 13 residues. Germline V gene lookup returns CDR1 SGHRS and CDR2 YFSETQ. Between the trimmed V and J ends, which lost 2 bases and 2 bases, there was a span of 7 bases. CDR3 residues: CASSFKANTEAFF. In DNA form, the CDR3 reads TGCGCCAGCAGCTTTAAGGCCAACACTGAAGCTTTCTTT.

The chain links TRBV6-1 to TRBJ2-6, with TRBD1 matching 7 bases. Looked up from germline, CDR1 is MNHNS and CDR2 is SASEGT. The CDR3 contains 15 residues. V was clipped by 10 bases and J by 1 base; unmatched bases: 7. This CDR3 reads CATSTGNSGANVLTF. The CDR3 DNA sequence: TGTGCCACCTCGACAGGGAATTCTGGGGCCAACGTCCTGACTTTC.

The V gene is TRBV7-8, the J gene TRBJ1-2; D remains ambiguous. Germline assignment: CDR1 SGHVS and CDR2 FQNEAQ. Trimming left V 4 bases short and J 1 base short, with 7 bases between. The CDR3 totals 13 residues. The CDR3: CASSWAVNYGYTF. The CDR3 bases are TGTGCCAGCAGCTGGGCAGTTAACTATGGCTACACCTTC.

This chain joins TRBV4-3 and TRBJ1-3, with D possibly matching TRBD1 (5 bases). V dropped 0 bases and J dropped 9 bases, with 18 bases sitting between them. Germline loops: CDR1 LGHNA, CDR2 YSLEER. This CDR3 has 16 residues. The CDR3 nucleotides read TGCGCCAGCAGCCAAGATCATGGCCGGAATGGGGGCACCATATATTTT. This translates into CASSQDHGRNGGTIYF.

The CDR3 loop reads CASSSTGAYEQYF. CDR3 DNA: TGTGCCAGCTCATCAACAGGGGCCTACGAGCAGTACTTC. The V gene is TRBV18, the J gene TRBJ2-7; TRBD1 matches 7 bases. V lost 5 bases and J lost 2; bases outside the gene matches: 3. The CDR3 is 13 amino acids. The germline gives CDR1 KGHSH, CDR2 LQKENI.

V usage is TRBV4-1 and J usage is TRBJ1-4; weak D call: TRBD1 (5 bases). Germline CDR1 MGHRA, CDR2 YSYEKL. This CDR3 is 16 amino acids long. V dropped 4 bases and J dropped 2 bases, with 14 bases sitting between them. The CDR3 region has the DNA TGCGCCAGCAGCCCGGAGGTGGGGGGTACTAATGAAAAACTGTTTTTT. This codes for CASSPEVGGTNEKLFF.

This sequence joins TRBV12-5 and TRBJ1-5; TRBD1 might be the D (6 bases). The CDR3 loop spans 14 amino acids. V was trimmed by 3 bases and J by 4 bases, leaving 10 bases between them. The germline V gene encodes CDR1 LGHNT and CDR2 FRNRAP. This CDR3 is CASGFGQRNQPQHF. The CDR3 DNA is TGTGCTAGTGGTTTCGGACAGCGTAATCAGCCCCAGCATTTT.

The V call is TRBV25-1, the J call TRBJ2-2; no definite D call. CDR3 length: 18 amino acids. V was pared by 1 base and J by 0 bases, with 15 bases between. Germline values: CDR1 MGHDK, CDR2 SYGVNS. As DNA, the CDR3 is TGTGCCAGCAGTGAATCCCCCGGCGAAATCGCGAACACCGGGGAGCTGTTTTTT. This translates into CASSESPGEIANTGELFF.

This clone was found a few times. The rearrangement joins TRBV20-1 to TRBJ2-3; D remains ambiguous. Germline CDR1 DFQATT, CDR2 SNEGSKA (reference sequence). This CDR3 has 11 residues. Trimming removed 5 bases from V and 6 bases from J, with 9 bases in between. The CDR3 here is CSAGLEDTQYF. CDR3 DNA sequence: TGCAGTGCTGGATTGGAGGATACGCAGTATTTT.

This clone was seen a few times. V is TRBV19 and J is TRBJ2-3; D gene unclear. The CDR3 runs to 14 residues. Per the germline V gene, CDR1 is LNHDA and CDR2 is SQIVND (reference sequence). The V end was cut by 0 bases, the J end by 4 bases, with 8 bases between. CDR3 nucleotide sequence: TGTGCCAGTAGTATAGATCTAGGGTCAGATACGCAGTATTTT. It yields the protein CASSIDLGSDTQYF.

V and J are TRBV6-6 and TRBJ2-7, with D maybe TRBD1 (5 bases). CDR1 MNHNY and CDR2 SVGAGI come from the germline V gene (reference sequence). The CDR3 runs to 14 residues. The V gene lost 4 bases and the J gene lost 5 bases, with 15 bases spanning the gap. This CDR3 is CASSSDSLLNEQYF. In DNA, the CDR3 is TGTGCCAGCAGTTCAGACAGCCTACTTAACGAGCAGTACTTC.